Sequencing of this T cell receptor (beta chain) was carried out in a study of cytomegalovirus exposure and HLA in healthy donors. The ends lost 4 bases at V and 1 base at J; junction bases unmatched: 4. The CDR3 spans 15 residues. Germline values: CDR1 SGHRS, CDR2 YFSETQ. Regarding the study as a whole: TCR beta chains numbering about 160 were designated cytomegalovirus-associated. The authors reported that TCR beta sequences could predict HLA-A and HLA-B alleles. These predictions were accurate for most subjects in the first cohort.

With 60 Vbeta and 13 Jbeta primers, the PCR was carried out. TCRdb keeps only in-frame clones here, not all; method: immunoSEQ multiplex PCR. Of about 97,000 clones in the sample, roughly 79% are singletons; the top ten hold 4.1%. Of note for this clone: The antigen is undetermined.

The clonotype comes from a man in his forties in good health and CMV-seronegative. The rearrangement uses TRBV5-1 and TRBJ2-5; 10 bases map to TRBD2. Sequencing input: PBMCs. The DNA of the CDR3 is TGCGCCAGCAGCCCTAGCGGGGGCCTCCAAGAGACCCAGTACTTC. Translating it yields CASSPSGGLQETQYF. Together with reference TRBV5-1 and TRBJ2-5, the CDR3 gives the full variable domain: KAGVTQTPRYLIKTRGQQVTLSCSPISGHRSVSWYQQTPGQGLQFLFEYFSETQRNKGNFPGRFSGRQFSNSRSEMNVSTLELGDSALYLCASSPSGGLQETQYFGPGTRLLVL.